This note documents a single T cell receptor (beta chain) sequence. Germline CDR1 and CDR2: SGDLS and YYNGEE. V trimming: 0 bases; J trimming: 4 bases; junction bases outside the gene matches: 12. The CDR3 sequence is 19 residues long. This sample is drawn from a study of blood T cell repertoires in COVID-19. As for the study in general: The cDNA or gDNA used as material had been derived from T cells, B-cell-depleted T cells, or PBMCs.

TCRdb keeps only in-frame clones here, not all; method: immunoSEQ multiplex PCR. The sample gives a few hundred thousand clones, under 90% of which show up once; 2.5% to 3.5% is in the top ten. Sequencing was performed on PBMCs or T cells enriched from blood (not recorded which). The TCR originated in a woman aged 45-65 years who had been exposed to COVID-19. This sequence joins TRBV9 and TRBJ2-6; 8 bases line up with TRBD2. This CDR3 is CASSVGVASGYIGANVLTF. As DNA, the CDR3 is TGTGCCAGCAGCGTAGGTGTGGCTAGCGGGTACATAGGGGCCAACGTCCTGACTTTC. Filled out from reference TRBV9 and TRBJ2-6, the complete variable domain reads DSGVTQTPKHLITATGQRVTLRCSPRSGDLSVYWYQQSLDQGLQFLIQYYNGEERAKGNILERFSAQQFPDLHSELNLSSLELGDSALYFCASSVGVASGYIGANVLTFGAGSRLTVL.